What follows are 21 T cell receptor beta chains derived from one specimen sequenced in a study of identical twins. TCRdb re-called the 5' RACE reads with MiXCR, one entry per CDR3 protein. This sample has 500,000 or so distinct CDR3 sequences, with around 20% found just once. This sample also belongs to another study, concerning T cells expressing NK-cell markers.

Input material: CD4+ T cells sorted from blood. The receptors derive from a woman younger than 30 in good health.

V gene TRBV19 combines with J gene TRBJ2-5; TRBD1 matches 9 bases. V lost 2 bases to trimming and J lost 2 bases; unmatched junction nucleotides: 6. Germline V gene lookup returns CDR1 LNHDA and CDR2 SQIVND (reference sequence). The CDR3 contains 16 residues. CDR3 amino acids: CASSISTGGSQETQYF. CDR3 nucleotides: TGTGCCAGTAGTATATCGACAGGGGGGTCACAAGAGACCCAGTACTTC.

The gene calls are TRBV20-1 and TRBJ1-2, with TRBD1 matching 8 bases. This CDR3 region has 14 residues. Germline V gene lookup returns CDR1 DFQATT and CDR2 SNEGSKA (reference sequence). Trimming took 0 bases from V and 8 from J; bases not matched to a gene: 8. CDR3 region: CSAREARGRLGYTF. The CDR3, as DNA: TGCAGTGCTAGAGAGGCCAGGGGGCGACTCGGCTACACCTTC.

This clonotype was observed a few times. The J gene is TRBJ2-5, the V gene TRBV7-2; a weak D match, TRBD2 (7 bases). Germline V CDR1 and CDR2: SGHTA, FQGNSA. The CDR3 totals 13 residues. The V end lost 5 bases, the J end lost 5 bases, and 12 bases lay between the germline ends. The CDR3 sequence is CASSRGRGETQYF. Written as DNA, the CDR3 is TGTGCCAGCAGCCGTGGGAGGGGGGAGACCCAGTACTTC.

The CDR3 DNA follows: TGTGCCAGCAGCTTAGCAATAGGGTTCCACGGCGAGCAGTACTTC. Its protein is CASSLAIGFHGEQYF. The chain couples TRBV7-8 to TRBJ2-7; D is undetermined. The V end was cut by 0 bases, the J end by 6 bases, with 15 bases between. Germline CDR1 reads SGHVS; CDR2 reads FQNEAQ. CDR3 size: 15 residues.

The CDR3 loop is CASTRQTGELFF. DNA for the CDR3: TGTGCCAGCACCAGACAGACCGGGGAGCTGTTTTTT. The chain couples TRBV2 to TRBJ2-2, with a possible D match to TRBD1 (5 bases). V was trimmed by 7 bases and J by 5 bases, leaving 8 bases between them. The CDR3 extends over 12 amino acids. CDR1 and CDR2 from the germline V gene are SNHLY and FYNNEI.

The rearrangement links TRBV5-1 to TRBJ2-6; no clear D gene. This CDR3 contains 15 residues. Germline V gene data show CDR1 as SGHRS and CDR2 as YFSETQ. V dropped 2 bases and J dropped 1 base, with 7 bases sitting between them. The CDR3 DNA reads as TGCGCCAGCAGCTTCCAGGCTTCTGGGGCCAACGTCCTGACTTTC. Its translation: CASSFQASGANVLTF. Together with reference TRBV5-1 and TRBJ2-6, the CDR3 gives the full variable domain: KAGVTQTPRYLIKTRGQQVTLSCSPISGHRSVSWYQQTPGQGLQFLFEYFSETQRNKGNFPGRFSGRQFSNSRSEMNVSTLELGDSALYLCASSFQASGANVLTFGAGSRLTVL.

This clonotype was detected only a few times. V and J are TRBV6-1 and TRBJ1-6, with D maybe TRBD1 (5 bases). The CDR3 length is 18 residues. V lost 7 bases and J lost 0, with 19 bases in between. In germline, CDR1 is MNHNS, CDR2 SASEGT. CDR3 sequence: CASKVVWGPSSYNSPLHF. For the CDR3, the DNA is TGTGCCAGCAAAGTTGTATGGGGACCGAGCTCCTATAATTCACCCCTCCACTTT.

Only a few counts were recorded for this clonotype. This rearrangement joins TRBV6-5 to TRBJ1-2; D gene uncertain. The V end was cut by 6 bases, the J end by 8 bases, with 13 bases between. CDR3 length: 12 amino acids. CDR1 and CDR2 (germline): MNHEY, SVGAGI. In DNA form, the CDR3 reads TGTGCCAGCAGGGGTGGAGGTTTCGGCTACACCTTC. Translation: CASRGGGFGYTF.

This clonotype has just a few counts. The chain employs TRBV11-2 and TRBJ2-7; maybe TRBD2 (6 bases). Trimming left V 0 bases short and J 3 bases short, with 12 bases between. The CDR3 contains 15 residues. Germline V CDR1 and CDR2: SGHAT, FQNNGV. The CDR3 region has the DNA TGTGCCAGCAGCTTAGATTTAGGAGGGCTCTACGAGCAGTACTTC. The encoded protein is CASSLDLGGLYEQYF.

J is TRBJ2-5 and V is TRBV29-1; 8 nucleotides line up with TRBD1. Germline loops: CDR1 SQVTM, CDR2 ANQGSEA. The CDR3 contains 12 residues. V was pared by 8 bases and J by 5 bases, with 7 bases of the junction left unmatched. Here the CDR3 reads CSSTGASETQYF. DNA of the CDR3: TGCAGCTCGACAGGGGCATCGGAGACCCAGTACTTC.

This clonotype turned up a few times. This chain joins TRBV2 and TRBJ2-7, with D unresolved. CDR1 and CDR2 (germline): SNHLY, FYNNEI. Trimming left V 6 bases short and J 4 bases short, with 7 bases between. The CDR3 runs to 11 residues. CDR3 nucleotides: TGTGCCAGCAGGGTGGGGTACGAGCAGTACTTC. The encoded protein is CASRVGYEQYF. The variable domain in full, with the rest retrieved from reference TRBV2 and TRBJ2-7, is EPEVTQTPSHQVTQMGQEVILRCVPISNHLYFYWYRQILGQKVEFLVSFYNNEISEKSEIFDDQFSVERPDGSNFTLKIRSTKLEDSAMYFCASRVGYEQYFGPGTRLTVT.

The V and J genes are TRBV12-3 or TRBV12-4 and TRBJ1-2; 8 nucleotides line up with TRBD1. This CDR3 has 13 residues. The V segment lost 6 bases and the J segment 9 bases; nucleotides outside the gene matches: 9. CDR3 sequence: CASSLGQGLSYTF. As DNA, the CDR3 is TGTGCCAGCAGCCTTGGACAGGGTCTCAGCTACACCTTC.

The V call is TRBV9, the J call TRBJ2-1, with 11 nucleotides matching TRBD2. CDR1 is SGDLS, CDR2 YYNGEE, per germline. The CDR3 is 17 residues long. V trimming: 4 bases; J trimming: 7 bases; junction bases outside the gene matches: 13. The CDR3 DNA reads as TGTGCCAGCAGCCCCTCAACTAGCGGGAGTGGTGTAAATGAGCAGTTCTTC. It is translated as CASSPSTSGSGVNEQFF.

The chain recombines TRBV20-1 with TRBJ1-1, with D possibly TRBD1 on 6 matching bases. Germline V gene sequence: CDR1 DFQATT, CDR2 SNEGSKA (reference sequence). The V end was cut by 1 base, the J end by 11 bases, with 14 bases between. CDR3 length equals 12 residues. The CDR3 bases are TGCAGTGCTAGAGGGACAGTGACAAGGGCTTTCTTT. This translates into CSARGTVTRAFF.

The CDR3 DNA sequence: TGTGCCAGCAGCCTCATAAGCGGGAGAGTGGCCGGGGAGCTGTTTTTT. Translation: CASSLISGRVAGELFF. The V call is TRBV7-2, the J call TRBJ2-2, with TRBD2 matching 8 bases. Germline CDR1 SGHTA, CDR2 FQGNSA. V shed 5 bases, J shed 6 bases, and the junction held 11 bases outside the gene matches. The CDR3 is made up of 16 amino acids.

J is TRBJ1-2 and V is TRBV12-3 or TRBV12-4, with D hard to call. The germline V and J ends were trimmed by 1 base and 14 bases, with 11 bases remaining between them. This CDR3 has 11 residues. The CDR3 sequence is CASSLGAGGTF. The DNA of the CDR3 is TGTGCCAGCAGTTTAGGGGCAGGAGGTACCTTC.

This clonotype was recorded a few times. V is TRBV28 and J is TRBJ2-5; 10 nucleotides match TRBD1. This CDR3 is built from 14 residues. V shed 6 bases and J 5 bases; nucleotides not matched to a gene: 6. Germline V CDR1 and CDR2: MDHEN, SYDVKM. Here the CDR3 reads CASRNPGQGETQYF. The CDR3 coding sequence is TGTGCCAGCAGGAATCCGGGACAGGGGGAGACCCAGTACTTC.

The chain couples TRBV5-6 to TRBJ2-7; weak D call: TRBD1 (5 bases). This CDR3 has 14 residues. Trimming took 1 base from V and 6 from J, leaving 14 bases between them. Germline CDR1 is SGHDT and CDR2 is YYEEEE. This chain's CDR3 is CASSLYPGFFEQYF. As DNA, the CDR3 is TGTGCCAGCAGCTTGTATCCAGGGTTTTTCGAGCAGTACTTC. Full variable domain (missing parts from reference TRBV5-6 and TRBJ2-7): DAGVTQSPTHLIKTRGQQVTLRCSPKSGHDTVSWYQQALGQGPQFIFQYYEEEERQRGNFPDRFSGHQFPNYSSELNVNALLLGDSALYLCASSLYPGFFEQYFGPGTRLTVT.

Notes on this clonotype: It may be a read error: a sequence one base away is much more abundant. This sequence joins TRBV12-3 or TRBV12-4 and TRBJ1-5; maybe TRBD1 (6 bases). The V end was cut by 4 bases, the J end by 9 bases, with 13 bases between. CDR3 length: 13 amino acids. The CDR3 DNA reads TGTGCCAGCAGTTACACAGGGTATGGGCCCCAGCATTTT. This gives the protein CASSYTGYGPQHF.

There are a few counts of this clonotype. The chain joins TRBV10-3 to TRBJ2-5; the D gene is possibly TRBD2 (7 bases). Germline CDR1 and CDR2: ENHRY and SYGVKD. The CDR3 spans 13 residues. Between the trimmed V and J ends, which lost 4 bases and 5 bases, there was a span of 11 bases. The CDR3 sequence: CAISAGEGETQYF. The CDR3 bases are TGTGCCATCAGTGCAGGGGAGGGGGAGACCCAGTACTTC.

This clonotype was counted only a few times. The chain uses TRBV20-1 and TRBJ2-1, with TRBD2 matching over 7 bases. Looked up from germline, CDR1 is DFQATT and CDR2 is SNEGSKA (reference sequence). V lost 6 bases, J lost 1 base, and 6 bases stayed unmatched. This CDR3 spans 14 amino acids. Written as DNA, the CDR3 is TGCAGTGCCCATAGAGCGGGATCCTACAATGAGCAGTTCTTC. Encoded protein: CSAHRAGSYNEQFF.